A selection of T cell receptor beta chains follows, all from one sample in a study of blood T cell repertoires in COVID-19. Assay used: immunoSEQ multiplex PCR; TCRdb lists only in-frame clones, some missing. Of 55,000 to 90,000 clones in the sample, roughly 86% were seen once. Sample: peripheral blood. These receptors were taken from a woman aged 55-75 years with acute or convalescent COVID-19. Both conserved end residues are part of each CDR3. D genes are given only for firm matches.

CDR3 protein,V gene,D gene
CAWSGGIAGGGDTQYF,TRBV30,TRBD2
CASSQDLAGGPSSYEQYF,TRBV4-1,TRBD2
CASSSRRFEETQYF,TRBV5-4,-
CASSPEEWGNTEAFF,TRBV5-4,-
CASSLALGTGASNEQFF,TRBV5-1,TRBD1
CASSPLRGPAFF,TRBV19,TRBD1
CASTSKTPYQETQYF,TRBV5-4,-
CSVEEGRGGVTDTQYF,TRBV29-1,TRBD2
CAIGTGGNSGANVLTF,TRBV10-3,TRBD1
CASSQARETQYF,TRBV3-1/TRBV3-2,-
CATSSNRNTEAFF,TRBV24-1,-